This T cell receptor (beta chain) was identified in a study of human T cells and chemical hapten exposure. Study-level background: How much TCR each sample yielded varied, mostly because pooled library volumes differed slightly.

TCRdb reprocessed the RACE reads with MiXCR, giving one entry per CDR3 protein. The sample shows tens of thousands of distinct CDR3 sequences, 11% of them seen only once. Noted time point: patch test 3, about 24 weeks after DPC sensitization. Treatment in this sample: therapeutic diphenylcyclopropenone sensitization with weekly scalp DPC. Between the trimmed V and J ends, which lost 6 bases and 5 bases, there was a span of 16 bases. The germline V gene encodes CDR1 MNHEY and CDR2 SVGEGT. The CDR3 has 14 amino acids. Whole-study results and caveats: It should be noted that donors had alopecia, so their immune response may differ from healthy people's.

This clonotype occurred many times. Its target is unknown. Here the sequenced sample was whole blood, taken in connection with sensitization to the hapten diphenylcyclopropenone (DPC). V and J are TRBV6-2 or TRBV6-3 and TRBJ1-1, with D possibly TRBD1 on 5 matching bases. This clonotype was obtained from a woman between 45 and 60 years old with alopecia areata. Some clones in this sample may be carry-over from other donors' samples. CDR3 DNA: TGTGCCAGCAGACCGGGACGCCGGTTAACTGAAGCTTTCTTT. It yields the protein CASRPGRRLTEAFF.